This T cell receptor beta chain was recorded in a study of shared clonotypes between healthy human individuals. Study-wide results and limits: Generally, naive subsets came out with larger estimated richness than memory subsets.

Sequencing was performed with immunoSEQ multiplex PCR; in TCRdb, only in-frame clones are kept and a portion is missing. The sample records about 2.4 million clones, over 85% being singletons. Remarks on this clone: The antigen is not known.

The receptor's source is a man aged 18 to 29 in good health. Some clones in this sample may be carry-over from other donors' samples. Sequenced input: naive CD4+ T cells from PBMCs. Subset specified: CD45RA+ positively selected.

CDR3 region: CASSSGTSGPMAQYF. Here the CDR3 DNA reads TGTGCCAGCAGCTCTGGGACTAGCGGCCCCATGGCCCAGTACTTC. The chain uses TRBV7-2 and TRBJ2-5; 11 bases are shared with TRBD2. V shed 4 bases, J shed 9 bases, and the junction held 10 bases outside the gene matches. CDR3 length: 15 amino acids. The germline V gene encodes CDR1 SGHTA and CDR2 FQGNSA.